This is a list of T cell receptor beta chains from one sample in a study of blood T cell dynamics during melanoma immunotherapy. Measured with immunoSEQ multiplex PCR; TCRdb has only the in-frame clones, and not every one. The sample consists of 15,000 to 20,000 clones, roughly nine tenths of them appearing once. This sample comprised blood, obtained from a patient treated with checkpoint blockade. These receptors were obtained from a human donor with melanoma. CDR3s include the opening cysteine and the closing phenylalanine or tryptophan. The D gene is left open where the match is weak. For some rows the clone size is stated as once, few or many, or as a class when expanded; others skip it.

J gene | V gene | D gene | clone size | CDR3 protein | CDR3 DNA
TRBJ2-1 | TRBV19 | TRBD1 | - | CASSTGTGGSYNEQFF | TGTGCCAGTAGTACCGGGACAGGGGGCTCCTACAATGAGCAGTTCTTC
TRBJ2-3 | TRBV11-2 | - | - | CASSPSLAPSTDTQYF | TGTGCCAGCAGCCCCTCACTAGCCCCCAGCACAGATACGCAGTATTTT
TRBJ1-1 | TRBV20-1 | - | - | CSAQDLSEAFF | TGCAGTGCTCAGGACTTATCTGAAGCTTTCTTT
TRBJ2-3 | TRBV5-1 | TRBD1 | - | CASSLLGGSTDTQYF | TGCGCCAGCAGCTTGCTAGGGGGCAGCACAGATACGCAGTATTTT
TRBJ1-2 | TRBV2 | - | - | CASSEGAGVYGYTF | TGTGCCAGCAGTGAAGGGGCAGGGGTTTATGGCTACACCTTC
TRBJ1-1 | TRBV5-1 | - | - | CASRTGPSGSTEAFF | TGCGCCAGCAGAACGGGACCCTCCGGGAGCACTGAAGCTTTCTTT
TRBJ2-3 | TRBV19 | - | - | CASSIAGFGPDTQYF | TGTGCCAGTAGTATAGCGGGGTTTGGTCCAGATACGCAGTATTTT
TRBJ1-1 | TRBV6-6 | - | - | CATTVGGGTEAFF | TGTGCCACCACCGTGGGAGGGGGCACTGAAGCTTTCTTT
TRBJ1-5 | TRBV18 | - | - | CASSPLGGSNQPQHF | TGTGCCAGCTCACCACTGGGTGGGAGCAATCAGCCCCAGCATTTT
TRBJ1-3 | TRBV28 | - | - | CASSSYPRVSGNTIYF | TGTGCCAGCAGTTCCTACCCCAGGGTCTCTGGAAACACCATATATTTT
TRBJ2-7 | TRBV7-2 | TRBD1 | once | CASSFGTGTYEQYF | TGTGCCAGCAGCTTCGGGACAGGGACCTACGAGCAGTACTTC
TRBJ1-5 | TRBV5-1 | - | - | CASSFGEGSQPQHF | TGCGCCAGCAGCTTTGGAGAGGGCAGTCAGCCCCAGCATTTT
TRBJ1-2 | TRBV6-1 | - | - | CASSEAVGRAPYGYTF | TGTGCCAGCAGTGAAGCAGTCGGCAGGGCTCCCTATGGCTACACCTTC
TRBJ1-4 | TRBV11-2 | TRBD1 | - | CASSLDLRQGGEKLFF | TGTGCCAGCAGCTTAGATCTCAGACAGGGGGGTGAAAAACTGTTTTTT
TRBJ2-5 | TRBV7-8 | TRBD1 | once | CASSLRDRGETQYF | TGTGCCAGCAGCCTTAGGGACAGGGGAGAGACCCAGTACTTC
TRBJ2-7 | TRBV9 | - | - | CASSPTGTTYEQYF | TGTGCCAGCAGCCCCACGGGGACCACCTACGAGCAGTACTTC
TRBJ1-4 | TRBV5-5 | - | - | CASSREIEKLFF | TGTGCCAGCAGCCGTGAGATCGAAAAACTGTTTTTT
TRBJ1-5 | TRBV27 | - | - | CASSPTRGPNQPQHF | TGTGCCAGCAGTCCAACCCGGGGGCCTAATCAGCCCCAGCATTTT
TRBJ1-5 | TRBV5-6 | - | - | CASSLSGNNQPQHF | TGTGCCAGCAGCTTGTCGGGAAACAATCAGCCCCAGCATTTT
TRBJ1-1 | TRBV19 | - | - | CASSIYPFDTEAFF | TGTGCCAGTAGTATCTATCCGTTTGACACTGAAGCTTTCTTT
TRBJ1-1 | TRBV18 | - | - | CASSPLVENTEAFF | TGTGCCAGCTCACCCCTCGTCGAAAACACTGAAGCTTTCTTT
TRBJ1-2 | TRBV10-2 | TRBD1 | - | CASSPGGPGERGYTF | TGCGCCAGCAGCCCAGGGGGCCCGGGAGAACGTGGCTACACCTTC
TRBJ2-7 | TRBV5-1 | - | - | CASSLAGAGFEQYF | TGCGCCAGCAGCTTGGCCGGGGCGGGCTTCGAGCAGTACTTC
TRBJ2-7 | TRBV7-2 | - | - | CASSSINYEQYF | TGTGCCAGCAGCTCCATTAATTACGAGCAGTACTTC
TRBJ1-5 | TRBV10-3 | - | - | CAISPGSLSNQPQHF | TGTGCCATCAGCCCAGGGTCCCTTAGCAATCAGCCCCAGCATTTT
TRBJ1-2 | TRBV2 | - | - | CASSDGNDNYGYTF | TGTGCCAGCAGTGATGGTAATGATAACTATGGCTACACCTTC
TRBJ2-1 | TRBV27 | TRBD2 | - | CASSLGTSGNEQFF | TGTGCCAGCAGTTTAGGGACTAGCGGGAATGAGCAGTTCTTC
TRBJ2-7 | TRBV7-2 | - | - | CASSLRTPVDEQYF | TGTGCCAGCAGCTTGCGGACTCCCGTAGACGAGCAGTACTTC